This TCR beta chain was retrieved from a study of blood T cell repertoires in COVID-19. For the study at large: Samples taken during acute and convalescent COVID-19 were collected in the United States, Italy and Spain. In each case, the material was cDNA or gDNA derived from T cells, B-cell-depleted T cells, or PBMCs.

The CDR3 has 14 amino acids. The V end lost 7 bases, the J end lost 0 bases, and 10 bases lay between the germline ends. In germline, CDR1 is SNHLY, CDR2 FYNNEI. Authors' analysis steps: Reference gene primers were amplified, and this amplification served to estimate nucleated cell counts. TCRdb's copy holds only in-frame clones and misses some; the assay was immunoSEQ multiplex PCR. The V and J calls and the clone size are those of that table, but D and trimming were determined from the DNA. Altogether about 75,000 clones are present, about 87% being singletons, with the ten largest covering 5% to 8%.

The TCR was taken from a woman between 45 and 65 years old with acute or convalescent COVID-19. The V call is TRBV2, the J call TRBJ1-3; D is possibly TRBD1 (5 bases). Sequenced input: peripheral blood. This chain's CDR3 is CASKGRTSGNTIYF. CDR3 DNA: TGTGCCAGCAAGGGGCGGACCTCTGGAAACACCATATATTTT. Full variable domain (remainder filled in from reference TRBV2 and TRBJ1-3): EPEVTQTPSHQVTQMGQEVILRCVPISNHLYFYWYRQILGQKVEFLVSFYNNEISEKSEIFDDQFSVERPDGSNFTLKIRSTKLEDSAMYFCASKGRTSGNTIYFGEGSWLTVV.